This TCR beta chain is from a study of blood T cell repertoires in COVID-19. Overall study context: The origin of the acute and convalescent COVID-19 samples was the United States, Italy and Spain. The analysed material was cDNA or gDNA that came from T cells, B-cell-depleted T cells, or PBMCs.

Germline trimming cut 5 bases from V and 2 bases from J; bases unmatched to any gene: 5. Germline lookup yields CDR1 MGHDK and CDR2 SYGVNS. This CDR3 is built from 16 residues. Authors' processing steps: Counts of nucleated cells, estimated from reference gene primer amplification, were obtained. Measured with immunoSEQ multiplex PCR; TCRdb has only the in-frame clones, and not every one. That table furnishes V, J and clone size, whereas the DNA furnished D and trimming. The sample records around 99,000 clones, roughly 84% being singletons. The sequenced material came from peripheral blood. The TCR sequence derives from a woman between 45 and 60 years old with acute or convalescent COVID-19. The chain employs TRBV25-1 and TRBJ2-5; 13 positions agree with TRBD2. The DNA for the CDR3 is TGTGCCAGCAGTTCCTGGACTAGCGGGGGTCAAGAGACCCAGTACTTC. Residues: CASSSWTSGGQETQYF.